A selection of T cell receptor beta chains follows, all from one sample in a study of blood T cell repertoires in COVID-19. This table comes from immunoSEQ multiplex PCR, and its TCRdb copy is limited to in-frame clones, with some not included. The table has around 330,000 clones, 88% seen once. Sequencing used peripheral blood. These receptors were obtained from a woman between 25 and 40 years old with COVID-19, enrolled during active disease. Both conserved end residues are part of each CDR3. The D gene is left open where the match is weak. Size is stated for part of the rows, as once, few or many counts, or as a class when the clone is expanded.

J gene	V gene	D gene	clone size	CDR3 DNA	CDR3 protein
TRBJ2-1	TRBV2	-	once	TGTGCCAGCAGTGCACTGGACTACCTCTACAATGAGCAGTTCTTC	CASSALDYLYNEQFF
TRBJ1-2	TRBV5-8	TRBD1	-	TGTGCCAGCAGCAAGACAGGGATCTATGGCTACACCTTC	CASSKTGIYGYTF
TRBJ1-4	TRBV27	TRBD1	once	TGTGCCAGCAGTCGGGACAGGGTAAACGAAAAACTGTTTTTT	CASSRDRVNEKLFF
TRBJ1-2	TRBV14	-	-	TGTGCCAGCAGCCAATTCACAGGGTATGGCTACACCTTC	CASSQFTGYGYTF
TRBJ1-5	TRBV5-7	-	-	TGTGCCAGCAGCTGCCCCTCGAGGGCATCCAATCAGCCCCAGCATTTT	CASSCPSRASNQPQHF
TRBJ1-1	TRBV5-1	-	-	TGCGCCAGCAGCTTGGACAGGGTCACTGAAGCTTTCTTT	CASSLDRVTEAFF
TRBJ1-2	TRBV18	-	-	TGTGCCAGCTCAGAACAGGAAGGGGTCTATGGCTACACCTTC	CASSEQEGVYGYTF
TRBJ1-5	TRBV29-1	TRBD1	-	TGCAGCGTTTGGACAGGGGATAGCAATCAGCCCCAGCATTTT	CSVWTGDSNQPQHF
TRBJ2-5	TRBV2	TRBD1	-	TGTGCCAGCAGGGGACAGGGTTATTTGGAGACCCAGTACTTC	CASRGQGYLETQYF
TRBJ2-5	TRBV6-2/TRBV6-3	-	-	TGTGCCAGCAGTTACGGACTGTCTACAGAAACCCAGTACTTC	CASSYGLSTETQYF
TRBJ1-6	TRBV6-5	-	-	TGTGCCAGCAGTCGACATTCCCCAAATTCACCCCTCCACTTT	CASSRHSPNSPLHF
TRBJ1-4	TRBV5-5	-	-	TGTGCCAGCAGCTTGGACTTTGCAACTAATGAAAAACTGTTTTTT	CASSLDFATNEKLFF
TRBJ1-1	TRBV21-1	-	-	TGTGCCAGCAGCAAAGAAGTGCGACAGCCCACTGAAGCTTTCTTT	CASSKEVRQPTEAFF
TRBJ2-1	TRBV13	TRBD1	-	TGTGCCAGCAGCCCGGGACAGGGGGGTGACGATGAGCAGTTCTTC	CASSPGQGGDDEQFF
TRBJ2-7	TRBV12-3/TRBV12-4	TRBD1	-	TGTGCCAGCAGTGAAAGGGGGCTCGTCGAGCAGTACTTC	CASSERGLVEQYF
TRBJ2-7	TRBV11-3	-	-	TGTGCCAGCAGCTTAGGTCTGGGGGCCAGCTCCTACGAGCAGTACTTC	CASSLGLGASSYEQYF
TRBJ2-3	TRBV10-1	-	-	TGCGCCAGCAGTGAAGACAGCCCTACTTGGAAGTATTTT	CASSEDSPTWKYF
TRBJ1-3	TRBV6-2/TRBV6-3	-	-	TGTGCCAGCAGCCACCGTGAGACCATATATTTT	CASSHRETIYF
TRBJ1-1	TRBV5-1	-	-	TGCGCCAGCAGCTTGAGTTACTCGGGGGGCAGGAAGAACACTGAAGCTTTCTTT	CASSLSYSGGRKNTEAFF
TRBJ2-1	TRBV29-1	TRBD1	-	TGCAGCGTTGTCCGAATACTAAAACAGGGGGGCAATGAGCAGTTCTTC	CSVVRILKQGGNEQFF
TRBJ1-1	TRBV6-1	-	few	TGTGCCAGCAGTGAAGGGACAGTGAACACTGAAGCTTTCTTT	CASSEGTVNTEAFF
TRBJ1-6	TRBV2	-	-	TGTGCCAGCAGGGTCGAGGGTGGTAGGTCACCCCTCCACTTT	CASRVEGGRSPLHF
TRBJ2-1	TRBV7-9	TRBD1	-	TGTGCCAGCAGCTCGAACCGGGACAGGGTATACAATGAGCAGTTCTTC	CASSSNRDRVYNEQFF
TRBJ2-2	TRBV4-1	-	once	TGCGCCAGCAGCCCTGACAGTAACACCGGGGAGCTGTTTTTT	CASSPDSNTGELFF
TRBJ1-1	TRBV18	-	-	TGTGCCAGCTCACCAACAGTAAACACTGAAGCTTTCTTT	CASSPTVNTEAFF
TRBJ1-1	TRBV9	TRBD1	-	TGTGCCAGCAGCGCCACAGGGGTGAACACTGAAGCTTTCTTT	CASSATGVNTEAFF
TRBJ2-2	TRBV5-1	TRBD2	-	TGCGCCAGCAGCTTGAATAACGGGGGGACCACCGGGGAGCTGTTTTTT	CASSLNNGGTTGELFF
TRBJ1-2	TRBV6-4	TRBD1	-	TGTGCCAGCAGTGGTCTCCAGACAGGGGTTCCTCATGGCTACACCTTC	CASSGLQTGVPHGYTF
TRBJ1-1	TRBV9	-	-	TGTGCCAGCAGCGTCAGGCTCGGCACTGAAGCTTTCTTT	CASSVRLGTEAFF